Here is one T cell receptor beta chain with its context. In the original analysis: Reference gene primer amplification in the assay estimated nucleated cell counts. TCRdb's table, derived via immunoSEQ multiplex PCR, lists solely in-frame clones and lacks some. V, J and clone size reflect that table, while D and trimming were determined from the DNA. This sample carries roughly 54,000 clones, 70% to 90% of them seen once, and the ten largest clones take around 28%. Trimming left V 0 bases short and J 1 base short, with 7 bases between. The CDR3 contains 15 residues. The V gene's germline CDR1 is MNHEY and CDR2 SVGAGI. The sample is drawn from a study of blood T cell repertoires in COVID-19. Study-wide background: Collection of acute and convalescent COVID-19 samples took place in the United States, Italy and Spain. T cells, B-cell-depleted T cells, or PBMCs supplied cDNA or gDNA.

This receptor was taken from a human donor in a cohort sampled during active COVID-19. Sequenced sample: peripheral blood. This rearrangement joins TRBV6-5 to TRBJ1-5; D ambiguous. CDR3 sequence (DNA): TGTGCCAGCAGTTACTCGGGAGGAAGCAATCAGCCCCAGCATTTT. Translated: CASSYSGGSNQPQHF.